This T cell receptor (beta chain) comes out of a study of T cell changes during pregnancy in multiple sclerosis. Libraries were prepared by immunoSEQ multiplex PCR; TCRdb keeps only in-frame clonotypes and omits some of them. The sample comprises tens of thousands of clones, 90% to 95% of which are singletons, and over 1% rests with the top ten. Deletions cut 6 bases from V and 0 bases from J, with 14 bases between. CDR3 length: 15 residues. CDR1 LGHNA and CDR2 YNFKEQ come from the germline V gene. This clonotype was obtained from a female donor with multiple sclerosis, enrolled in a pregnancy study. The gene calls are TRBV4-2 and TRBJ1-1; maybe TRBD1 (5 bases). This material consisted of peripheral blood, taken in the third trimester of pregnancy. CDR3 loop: CASRGRDWLNTEAFF. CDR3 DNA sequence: TGTGCCAGCAGAGGAAGGGACTGGCTGAACACTGAAGCTTTCTTT.